This TCR beta chain is from a study of blood T cell repertoires in COVID-19. CDR3 length: 14 residues. Germline V gene sequence: CDR1 KGHSH, CDR2 LQKENI. Germline trimming cut 5 bases from V and 1 base from J; bases unmatched to any gene: 3. In the original analysis: The authors estimated nucleated cell counts from reference gene primer amplification. Sequencing was performed with immunoSEQ multiplex PCR; in TCRdb, only in-frame clones are kept and a portion is missing. The V and J calls and clone size were taken over from that table, and D and trimming were inferred from the DNA. The sample carries some 150,000 clones, 75% to 90% recorded once.

The chain has TRBV18 and TRBJ1-2, with 8 positions matching TRBD1. Sample: peripheral blood. This receptor was taken from a man between 50 and 59 years old who had recovered from COVID-19. DNA for the CDR3: TGTGCCAGCTCAAACAGGGGGATTAACTATGGCTACACCTTC. Translated, it gives CASSNRGINYGYTF.